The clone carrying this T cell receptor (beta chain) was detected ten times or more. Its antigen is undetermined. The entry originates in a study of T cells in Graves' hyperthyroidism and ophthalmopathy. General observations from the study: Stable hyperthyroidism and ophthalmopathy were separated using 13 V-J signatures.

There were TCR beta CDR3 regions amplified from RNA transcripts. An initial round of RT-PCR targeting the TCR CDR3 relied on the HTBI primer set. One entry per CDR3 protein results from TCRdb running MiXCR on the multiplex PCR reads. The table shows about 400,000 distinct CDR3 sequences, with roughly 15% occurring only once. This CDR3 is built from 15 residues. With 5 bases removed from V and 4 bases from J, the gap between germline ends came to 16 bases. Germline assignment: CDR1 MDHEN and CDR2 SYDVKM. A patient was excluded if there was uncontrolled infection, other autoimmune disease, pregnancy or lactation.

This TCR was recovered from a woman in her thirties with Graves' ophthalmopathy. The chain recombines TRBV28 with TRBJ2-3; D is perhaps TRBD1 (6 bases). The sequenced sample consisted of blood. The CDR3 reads CASSRQEVYPDTQYF. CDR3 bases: TGTGCCAGCAGTCGACAGGAGGTGTATCCAGATACGCAGTATTTT.